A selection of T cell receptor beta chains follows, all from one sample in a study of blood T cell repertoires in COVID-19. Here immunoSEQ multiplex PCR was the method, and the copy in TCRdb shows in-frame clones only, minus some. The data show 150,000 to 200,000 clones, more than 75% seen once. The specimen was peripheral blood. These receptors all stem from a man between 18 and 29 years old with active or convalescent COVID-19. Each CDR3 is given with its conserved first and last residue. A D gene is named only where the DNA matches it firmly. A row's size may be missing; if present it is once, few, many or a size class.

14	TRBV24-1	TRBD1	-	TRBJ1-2	CATSDSLTGDGYTF
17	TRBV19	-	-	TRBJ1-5	CASSIAFGGSGNQPQHF
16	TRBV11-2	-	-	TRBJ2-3	CATTGVGGGSTDTQYF
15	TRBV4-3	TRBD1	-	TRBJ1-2	CASSHSRDSLYSYTF
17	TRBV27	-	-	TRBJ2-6	CASNPRGGSLGANVLTF
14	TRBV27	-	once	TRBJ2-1	CAIASPSSYNEQFF
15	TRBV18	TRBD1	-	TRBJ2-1	CASSPPGQGVHEQFF
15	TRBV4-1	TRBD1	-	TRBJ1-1	CASSQPGTGDTEAFF
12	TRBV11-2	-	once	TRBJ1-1	CASSFQITEAFF
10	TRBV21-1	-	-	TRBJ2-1	CGLARDEQFF
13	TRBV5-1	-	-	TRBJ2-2	CASSLLGAGELFF
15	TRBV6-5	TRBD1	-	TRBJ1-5	CASSAGQTSNQPQHF
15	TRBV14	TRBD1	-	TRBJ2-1	CASSLRRGPGNEQFF
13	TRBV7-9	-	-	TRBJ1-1	CASSPQGLTEAFF
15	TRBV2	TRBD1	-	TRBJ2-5	CASRDRQGRSETQYF
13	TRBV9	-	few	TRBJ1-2	CASKGGLSYGYTF
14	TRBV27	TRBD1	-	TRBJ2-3	CASTPTGGWDTQYF
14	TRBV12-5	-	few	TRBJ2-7	CASSTQGSTYEQYF
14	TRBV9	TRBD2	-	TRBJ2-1	CASSVTSANNEQFF
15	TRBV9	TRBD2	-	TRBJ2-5	CASSVLGGSQETQYF
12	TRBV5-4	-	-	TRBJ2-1	CASSWGDNEQFF
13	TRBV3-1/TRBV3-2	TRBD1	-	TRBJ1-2	CASSQDRGLGYTF
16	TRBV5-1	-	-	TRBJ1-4	CASTLGSSSTNEKLFF
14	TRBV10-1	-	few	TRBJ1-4	CASSELPGNEKLFF
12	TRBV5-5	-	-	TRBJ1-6	CASRWTNSPLHF
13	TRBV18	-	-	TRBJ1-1	CASPVQLNTEAFF
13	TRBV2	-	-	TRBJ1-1	CASPRGGNTEAFF
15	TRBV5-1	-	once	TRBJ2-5	CASSLVAGAQETQYF
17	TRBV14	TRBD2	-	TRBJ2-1	CASSQDGSPRGGREQFF
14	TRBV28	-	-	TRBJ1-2	CASSLRGNWLGYTF
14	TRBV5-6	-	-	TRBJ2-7	CASSLDRPSYEQYF
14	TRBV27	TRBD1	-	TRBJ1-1	CASGLQGAYTEAFF
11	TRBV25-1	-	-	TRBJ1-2	CASNSGGGYTF
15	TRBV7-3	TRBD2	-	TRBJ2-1	CASSLAGAPYNEQFF